This TCR beta chain was recovered during a study of T cells expressing NK-cell markers. About this clonotype itself: What it binds is unknown.

Study observations and caveats: In four donors, dominant clonotypes made up roughly 28.3-65% of CD3+CD56-NKG2C+ cells.

CDR3 size: 13 residues. CDR1 and CDR2 from the germline V gene are GTSNPN and SVGIG (reference sequence). UMI-tagged 5'RACE template switching yielded the TCR beta cDNA. TCRdb re-called the 5' RACE reads and gives one entry per CDR3 protein, without DNA. In total, the table holds about 160,000 distinct CDR3 sequences. Sequenced input: blood T cells: a sorted CD56 or NKG2C T cell subset, CD4+ or CD8+ T cells, or bulk PBMC T cells (not recorded which). V gene TRBV30 combines with J gene TRBJ2-7; TCRdb calls TRBD2, which cannot be checked without DNA. This sequence originates from a woman between 18 and 70 years old in good health. The CDR3 here is CAWSVRGIYEQYF.